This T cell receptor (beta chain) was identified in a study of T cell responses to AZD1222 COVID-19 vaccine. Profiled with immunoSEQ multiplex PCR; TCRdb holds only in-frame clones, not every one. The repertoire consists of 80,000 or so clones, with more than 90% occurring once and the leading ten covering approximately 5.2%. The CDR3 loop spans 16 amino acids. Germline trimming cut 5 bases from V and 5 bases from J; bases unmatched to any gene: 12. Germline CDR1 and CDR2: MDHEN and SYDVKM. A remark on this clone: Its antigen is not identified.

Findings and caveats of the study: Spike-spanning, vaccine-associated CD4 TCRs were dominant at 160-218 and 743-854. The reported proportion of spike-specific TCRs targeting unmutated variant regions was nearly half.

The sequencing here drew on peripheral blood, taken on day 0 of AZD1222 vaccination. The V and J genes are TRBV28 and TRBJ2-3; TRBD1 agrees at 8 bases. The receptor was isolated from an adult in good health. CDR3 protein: CASSPITGGQRDTQYF. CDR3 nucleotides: TGTGCCAGCAGTCCCATCACAGGGGGGCAAAGAGATACGCAGTATTTT.